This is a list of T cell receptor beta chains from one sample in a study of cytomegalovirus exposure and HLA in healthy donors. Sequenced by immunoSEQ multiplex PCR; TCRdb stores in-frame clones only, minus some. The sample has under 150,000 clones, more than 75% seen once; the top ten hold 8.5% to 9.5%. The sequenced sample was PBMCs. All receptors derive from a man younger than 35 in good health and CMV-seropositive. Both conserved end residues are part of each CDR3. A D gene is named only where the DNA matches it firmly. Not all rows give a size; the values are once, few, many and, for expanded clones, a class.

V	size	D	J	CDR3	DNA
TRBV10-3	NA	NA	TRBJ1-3	CAISAFTGSGNTIYF	TGTGCCATCAGTGCTTTCACGGGCTCTGGAAACACCATATATTTT
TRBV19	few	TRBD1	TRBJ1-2	CASSIRTGRVKGYTF	TGTGCCAGTAGTATCCGGACAGGGAGGGTGAAGGGCTACACCTTC
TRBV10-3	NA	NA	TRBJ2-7	CAIRPGHLYEQYF	TGTGCCATCAGACCGGGACACCTCTACGAGCAGTACTTC
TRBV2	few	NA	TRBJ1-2	CASSESGRNYGYTF	TGTGCCAGCAGTGAATCCGGGAGGAACTATGGCTACACCTTC
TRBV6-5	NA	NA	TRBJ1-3	CASTTGWFSGNTIYF	TGTGCCAGCACCACCGGGTGGTTCTCTGGAAACACCATATATTTT
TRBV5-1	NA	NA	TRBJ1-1	CASSLGRSEAFF	TGCGCCAGCAGCTTGGGACGGAGCGAAGCTTTCTTT
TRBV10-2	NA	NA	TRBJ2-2	CASSWATRNTGELFF	TGCGCCAGCAGTTGGGCGACCCGGAACACCGGGGAGCTGTTTTTT
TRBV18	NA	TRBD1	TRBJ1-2	CASSLLDRSRFNYGYTF	TGTGCCAGCTCACTCCTGGACAGGAGTCGTTTTAACTATGGCTACACCTTC
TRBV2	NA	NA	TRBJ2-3	CASSDPGLGADTQYF	TGTGCCAGCAGTGACCCGGGACTGGGGGCAGATACGCAGTATTTT
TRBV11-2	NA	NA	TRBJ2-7	CASSTQFGTLVYEQYF	TGTGCCAGCAGCACCCAATTCGGGACACTCGTCTACGAGCAGTACTTC
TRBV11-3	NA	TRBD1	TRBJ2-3	CASSLTGYTDTQYF	TGTGCCAGCAGCTTGACAGGGTACACAGATACGCAGTATTTT
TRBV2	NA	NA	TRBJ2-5	CASRTPIQGLALETQYF	TGTGCCAGCAGGACACCAATCCAGGGGTTGGCCCTAGAGACCCAGTACTTC
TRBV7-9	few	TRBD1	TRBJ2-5	CASSLGQTIQETQYF	TGTGCCAGCAGCTTGGGACAGACCATCCAAGAGACCCAGTACTTC
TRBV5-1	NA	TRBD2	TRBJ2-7	CASSFGGLAGGSYEQYF	TGCGCCAGCAGCTTCGGAGGCCTAGCGGGAGGGTCCTACGAGCAGTACTTC
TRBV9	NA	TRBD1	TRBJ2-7	CASNPDRDYEQYF	TGTGCCAGCAACCCGGACAGGGACTACGAGCAGTACTTC
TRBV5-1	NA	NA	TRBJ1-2	CASSLGHVSNYGYTF	TGCGCCAGCAGCCTAGGACATGTTTCTAACTATGGCTACACCTTC
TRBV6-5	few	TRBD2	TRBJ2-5	CASSGASGKETQYF	TGTGCCAGCAGTGGAGCTAGCGGGAAAGAGACCCAGTACTTC